The 18 T cell receptor beta chains listed next were all sequenced from one sample in a study of vaccination and CD4 T cells after COVID-19 (dated by TCRdb to between 2020 and 2023). Receptors were amplified or captured by PCR. Instrument used: Illumina iSeq 100. At the Johns Hopkins FTIC core, DNA from the cultured CD4+ T cells underwent TCR sequencing with the Oncomine TCR Beta short-read assay. The public sequencing data were trimmed at Q25 with fastp and processed into clonotypes with MiXCR by TCRdb, which kept only in-frame beta chains. Rows with one shared CDR3 protein collapse into an entry with the most common genes and DNA. Counted in this sample were about 9,900 distinct CDR3 sequences; about 47% of them appeared once. Together, the top ten hold about 40% of the sample. Explained via the paper, the treatment or condition label denotes: roughly nine-day PBMC culture with coronavirus spike peptide pools or control peptides (ViraFEST assay).

What these receptors recognize is not known. The sample comprised CD4+ T cells from blood, cultured in vitro. The source of these receptors is a human donor who had recovered from COVID-19.

The rearrangement uses TRBV6-1 and TRBJ1-5; 8 bases are a match to TRBD1. CDR3 size: 19 residues. Germline V lookup: CDR1 MNHNS, CDR2 SASEGT. The V gene end was trimmed by 6 bases and the J gene end by 0 bases; junction bases not matched to a gene: 16. The CDR3 bases are TGTGCCAGCAGGATCCGACAGGGGTTCTTATTGGGTAGCAATCAGCCCCAGCATTTT. As protein: CASRIRQGFLLGSNQPQHF.

The chain carries TRBV6-5 and TRBJ1-5, with 9 bases fitting TRBD1. The length of the CDR3 is 17 residues. The V gene's germline CDR1 is MNHEY and CDR2 SVGAGI. V gave up 2 bases and J gave up 4 bases; unmatched junction bases: 9. The CDR3 DNA reads TGTGCCAGCAGTTACAACCAACAGGGGGCGAGGAATCAGCCCCAGCATTTT. The encoded protein is CASSYNQQGARNQPQHF.

In DNA, the CDR3 is TGTGCCAGTAAGCTTGGGAACACTGAAGCTTTCTTT. Translating it yields CASKLGNTEAFF. The chain is built from TRBV19 and TRBJ1-1; D unresolved. This CDR3 is built from 12 residues. V lost 7 bases and J lost 1, with 7 bases in between. From germline, CDR1 is LNHDA and CDR2 SQIVND (reference sequence).

V is TRBV6-1 and J is TRBJ1-5, with 7 bases lining up with TRBD1. This CDR3 comprises 15 residues. Trimming removed 5 bases from V and 4 bases from J; junction bases left unmatched: 8. Germline-derived CDR1 and CDR2 are MNHNS and SASEGT. CDR3 in DNA: TGTGCCAGCAGTACTCCCGGGACAGTAAATCAGCCCCAGCATTTT. It yields the protein CASSTPGTVNQPQHF.

The chain's CDR3 is CSALTQTGHYGYTF. In DNA, the CDR3 is TGCAGTGCCCTAACTCAGACAGGCCACTATGGCTACACCTTC. This chain connects TRBV20-1 to TRBJ1-2, with D maybe TRBD1 (6 bases). V was cut by 6 bases and J by 3 bases, with 17 bases left in between. Per the germline V gene, CDR1 is DFQATT and CDR2 is SNEGSKA (reference sequence). The CDR3 extends over 14 amino acids.

The chain employs TRBV12-3 or TRBV12-4 and TRBJ2-3; TRBD2 aligns across 9 bases. This CDR3 comprises 14 residues. Unmatched junction bases numbered 3, after V lost 4 bases and J lost 4 bases. The CDR3 spells CASSYSGGADTQYF. Written as DNA, the CDR3 is TGTGCCAGCAGTTATAGCGGGGGAGCAGATACGCAGTATTTT.

This clonotype has a handful of counts. This chain joins TRBV19 and TRBJ1-2, with 8 bases that match TRBD1. The CDR3 is 13 amino acids. Trimming removed 5 bases from V and 2 bases from J; junction bases left unmatched: 1. Germline V gives CDR1 LNHDA, CDR2 SQIVND (reference sequence). This CDR3 is CASSPGGNYGYTF. CDR3 nucleotides: TGTGCCAGTAGTCCAGGGGGCAACTATGGCTACACCTTC.

The V call is TRBV11-3, the J call TRBJ1-3; perhaps TRBD1 as D (5 bases). The CDR3 runs to 16 residues. Trimming shortened V by 5 bases and J by 0 bases, and 14 bases separated the two germline ends. Germline V gives CDR1 SGHNT, CDR2 YENEEA. CDR3 coding DNA: TGTGCCAGCAGCCTCCAGGGACTGCTCTCTGGAAACACCATATATTTT. Translated, it gives CASSLQGLLSGNTIYF.

The chain links TRBV19 to TRBJ2-7; 9 nucleotides agree with TRBD1. Trimming took 5 bases from V and 6 from J; bases not matched to a gene: 8. Per the germline V gene, CDR1 is LNHDA and CDR2 is SQIVND (reference sequence). This CDR3 comprises 14 residues. The CDR3 bases are TGTGCCAGTAGTCTTGGACAGGGGCCCCTCGAGCAGTACTTC. It is translated as CASSLGQGPLEQYF.

This clonotype was detected only a few times. The V gene is TRBV6-1, the J gene TRBJ1-3; tentative D call: TRBD1 (5 bases). The CDR3 contains 15 residues. Germline V lookup: CDR1 MNHNS, CDR2 SASEGT. The V gene lost 8 bases and the J gene lost 7 bases, with 21 bases spanning the gap. The CDR3 loop is CASEEPGRGANTIYF. In DNA form, the CDR3 reads TGTGCCAGCGAAGAACCGGGGCGAGGGGCCAACACCATATATTTT.

This clonotype was seen only a few times. The chain links TRBV5-4 to TRBJ1-2; 9 bases map to TRBD1. From germline, CDR1 is SGHNT and CDR2 YYREEE (reference sequence). There are 14 residues in the CDR3. V lost 0 bases and J lost 8; bases outside the gene matches: 5. The CDR3: CASSLAGTGSGYTF. The DNA for the CDR3 is TGTGCCAGCAGCTTGGCAGGGACAGGGTCGGGCTACACCTTC.

J is TRBJ1-6 and V is TRBV2, with TRBD1 identical over 9 bases. V gave up 6 bases and J gave up 7 bases; unmatched junction bases: 10. The length of the CDR3 is 16 residues. Germline V gene lookup returns CDR1 SNHLY and CDR2 FYNNEI. The CDR3: CASSANLDRGNSPLHF. Here the CDR3 DNA reads TGTGCCAGCAGCGCAAACCTGGACAGGGGCAATTCACCCCTCCACTTT.

V is TRBV5-8 and J is TRBJ1-2; a possible D gene is TRBD1 (5 bases). Germline V CDR1 and CDR2: SGHTS, YDEGEE. The CDR3 length is 12 residues. With 5 bases removed from V and 4 bases from J, the gap between germline ends came to 9 bases. The CDR3 spells CASSTGIYGYTF. CDR3 sequence (DNA): TGTGCCAGCAGTACAGGAATCTATGGCTACACCTTC.

This clonotype was seen only a few times. The rearrangement joins TRBV6-2 or TRBV6-3 to TRBJ2-7, with D perhaps being TRBD1 or TRBD2 (6 bases each). Germline V lookup: CDR1 MNHEY, CDR2 SVGEGT. This CDR3 contains 17 residues. With 4 bases removed from V and 1 base from J, the gap between germline ends came to 20 bases. DNA of the CDR3: TGTGCCAGCAGTTTACGAACGACAGGAGGGCCTTCCTACGAGCAGTACTTC. This sequence encodes CASSLRTTGGPSYEQYF.

This clonotype was counted between two and nine times. The chain links TRBV6-1 to TRBJ1-2; D unresolved. Deletions cut 11 bases from V and 7 bases from J, with 14 bases between. Per germline, CDR1 MNHNS and CDR2 SASEGT. This CDR3 is built from 11 residues. CDR3 DNA: TGTGCCGCGACCGGAGCGGGTGGCTACACCTTC. This encodes CAATGAGGYTF.

The J gene is TRBJ2-3, the V gene TRBV5-4; 7 bases map to TRBD1. Germline loops: CDR1 SGHNT, CDR2 YYREEE (reference sequence). The CDR3 is made up of 16 amino acids. Losses at the gene ends were 0 bases for V and 3 bases for J; bases not matched to a gene: 7. The CDR3 DNA follows: TGTGCCAGCAGCTTGGATAGGGGGCTGATAACAGATACGCAGTATTTT. Its protein product is CASSLDRGLITDTQYF.

V is TRBV18 and J is TRBJ2-2; D unclear. The CDR3 is 12 amino acids. Between the trimmed V and J ends, which lost 2 bases and 5 bases, there was a span of 3 bases. Germline V gives CDR1 KGHSH, CDR2 LQKENI. The CDR3 sequence is CASSPSTGELFF. The CDR3 DNA reads TGTGCCAGCTCACCATCTACCGGGGAGCTGTTTTTT.

The chain has TRBV10-3 and TRBJ2-4; D unclear. Germline V gives CDR1 ENHRY, CDR2 SYGVKD. The V end lost 10 bases, the J end lost 0 bases, and 22 bases lay between the germline ends. The CDR3 is 17 amino acids. This chain's CDR3 is CASRLSLQNLAKNIQYF. DNA for the CDR3: TGTGCCAGCCGGCTATCGCTCCAGAACTTAGCCAAAAACATTCAGTACTTC.